This TCR beta chain is from a study of human T cells and chemical hapten exposure. Overall study findings and caveats: Expanded TCR counts at PT1 were positively correlated with the patch test score.

As to time point: patch test 3, about 24 weeks after DPC sensitization. This sample's treatment: therapeutic diphenylcyclopropenone sensitization with weekly scalp DPC. Blood draws came before every patch-test application. Unfractionated whole blood was the source from which total RNA was extracted. Authors' analysis steps: TCR counts had a median of about 99,000 per sample and spanned roughly 20,000 to 750,000. TCRdb independently ran MiXCR on the RACE reads; one entry per CDR3 protein. TCRdb's processing, not the study's, gives the V and J calls here. In the table there are over 100,000 distinct CDR3 sequences, roughly 12% of which are singletons. This clonotype was detected a few times. The antigen is unknown. V was shortened by 0 bases and J by 0 bases, with 10 bases between the two germline ends. CDR3 length equals 16 residues. Germline CDR1 reads SGHRS; CDR2 reads YFSETQ.

The specimen was whole blood, collected in connection with sensitization to the hapten diphenylcyclopropenone (DPC). This clonotype originated in a woman aged 50 to 60 with alopecia areata. Some clones in this sample may be carry-over from other donors' samples. The chain has TRBV5-1 and TRBJ1-5; no definite D call. The CDR3 DNA is TGCGCCAGCAGCTTGGGGAGTTACGGTAGCAATCAGCCCCAGCATTTT. Protein sequence: CASSLGSYGSNQPQHF.